One sample yielded the 32 T cell receptor beta chains listed below, sequenced in a study of blood T cell repertoires in COVID-19. The protocol was immunoSEQ multiplex PCR, while the TCRdb copy is restricted to in-frame clones and leaves out a portion. The sample has more than 140,000 clones, around nine tenths seen once. The sample consisted of peripheral blood. Receptors were obtained from an older woman with acute or convalescent COVID-19.

J is TRBJ1-5 and V is TRBV19; D is ambiguous. The CDR3 runs 14 residues. The V gene lost 7 bases and the J gene lost 1 base, with 11 bases spanning the gap. Germline V gives CDR1 LNHDA, CDR2 SQIVND (reference sequence). The CDR3 nucleotides are TGTGCCAGTACCCCGGAGGCCAGCAATCAGCCCCAGCATTTT. This encodes CASTPEASNQPQHF. The complete variable domain, with remaining parts taken from reference TRBV19 and TRBJ1-5, reads DGGITQSPKYLFRKEGQNVTLSCEQNLNHDAMYWYRQDPGQGLRLIYYSQIVNDFQKGDIAEGYSVSREKKESFPLTVTSAQKNPTAFYLCASTPEASNQPQHFGDGTRLSIL.

The table lists this clone with a few counts. The chain is built from TRBV10-3 and TRBJ2-1; TRBD1 aligns across 9 bases. This CDR3 has 14 amino acids. J was trimmed by 12 bases and V by 6 bases; bases with no gene match: 12. Looked up from germline, CDR1 is ENHRY and CDR2 is SYGVKD. As DNA, the CDR3 is TGTGCCATCAGCCCGGGACAGGGACTTGATCCGCAGTTCTTC. Its protein is CAISPGQGLDPQFF.

The chain recombines TRBV5-1 with TRBJ2-2; maybe TRBD1 (6 bases). CDR3 length: 14 residues. The V and J ends lost 1 base and 5 bases respectively, with 9 bases between them. Germline lookup yields CDR1 SGHRS and CDR2 YFSETQ. CDR3 region: CASSLQGLTGELFF. CDR3 bases: TGCGCCAGCAGCTTGCAGGGGTTGACCGGGGAGCTGTTTTTT.

A single count supports this clone. The V call is TRBV19, the J call TRBJ1-5; no definite D call. The ends were cut back, 4 bases at V and 0 bases at J, with 16 bases in the middle. The CDR3 runs to 17 residues. The germline V gene has CDR1 LNHDA and CDR2 SQIVND (reference sequence). CDR3 loop: CASSKLFDTYSNQPQHF. In DNA form, the CDR3 reads TGTGCCAGTAGTAAATTATTCGACACCTATAGCAATCAGCCCCAGCATTTT.

The chain combines TRBV18 with TRBJ1-3; 7 positions match TRBD1. V lost 0 bases to trimming and J lost 5 bases; unmatched junction nucleotides: 4. The CDR3 is 15 residues long. Germline-derived CDR1 and CDR2 are KGHSH and LQKENI. CDR3 amino acids: CASSPPTTGRNTIYF. The DNA of the CDR3 is TGTGCCAGCTCACCACCGACGACAGGGCGAAACACCATATATTTT.

This clone turned up a few times. The V and J genes are TRBV7-2 and TRBJ2-7; 9 bases agree with TRBD2. In germline, CDR1 is SGHTA, CDR2 FQGNSA. This CDR3 region has 15 residues. The J segment lost 2 bases and the V segment lost 4 bases, leaving 6 bases of the junction unmatched. The chain's CDR3 is CASSYDSGGTYEQYF. Here the CDR3 DNA reads TGTGCCAGCAGCTATGATAGCGGGGGAACCTACGAGCAGTACTTC.

V usage is TRBV18 and J usage is TRBJ1-4; weak D call: TRBD1 (5 bases). The germline gives CDR1 KGHSH, CDR2 LQKENI. CDR3 size: 16 residues. Trimming stripped 1 base from V and 8 bases from J, with 17 bases between. The CDR3, as DNA: TGTGCCAGCTCACCACAGGGTGGGCAGGGTTACGAAAAACTGTTTTTT. Its protein is CASSPQGGQGYEKLFF.

This clone has only a few counts. The chain uses TRBV7-9 and TRBJ1-4, with D possibly TRBD1 on 6 matching bases. The CDR3 is made up of 16 amino acids. Germline loops: CDR1 SEHNR, CDR2 FQNEAQ (reference sequence). Trimming shortened V by 5 bases and J by 7 bases, and 20 bases separated the two germline ends. The CDR3 sequence is CASSPILGGSGEKLFF. In DNA, the CDR3 is TGTGCCAGCAGCCCCATTCTTGGGGGCAGTGGTGAAAAACTGTTTTTT.

This clone has more than one count but fewer than ten. The chain employs TRBV5-4 and TRBJ1-2, with D unresolved. CDR1 and CDR2 from the germline V gene are SGHNT and YYREEE (reference sequence). V lost 0 bases to trimming and J lost 8 bases, with 11 bases between them. CDR3 length: 13 residues. The CDR3 DNA is TGTGCCAGCAGCTTGGGCGAAATGGAGGGCTACACCTTC. Translation gives CASSLGEMEGYTF.

V gene TRBV19 combines with J gene TRBJ1-4; TRBD1 matches at 8 bases. This CDR3 is 15 amino acids long. V shed 6 bases, J shed 4 bases, and the junction held 7 bases outside the gene matches. The V gene's germline CDR1 is LNHDA and CDR2 SQIVND (reference sequence). The CDR3 DNA is TGTGCCAGTAGCCGACAGGGGCGGGGTAATGAAAAACTGTTTTTT. Translation: CASSRQGRGNEKLFF.

Only a few counts were recorded for this clone. V and J are TRBV2 and TRBJ2-3, with a possible D match to TRBD1 (6 bases). V lost 8 bases and J 1 base, leaving 13 bases between the germline ends. Germline V gives CDR1 SNHLY, CDR2 FYNNEI. This CDR3 spans 14 amino acids. CDR3 coding DNA: TGTGCCAGCGCCTCGAGGACAGGCACAGATACGCAGTATTTT. Translation gives CASASRTGTDTQYF.

Only one count was recorded for this clone. The chain employs TRBV18 and TRBJ1-2, with 8 nucleotides matching TRBD1. The CDR3 is 16 residues long. V trimming: 3 bases; J trimming: 4 bases; junction bases outside the gene matches: 10. Per germline, CDR1 KGHSH and CDR2 LQKENI. CDR3 sequence: CASSPRPGQDLYGYTF. CDR3 DNA: TGTGCCAGCTCACCGCGTCCGGGACAGGACCTCTATGGCTACACCTTC.

The rearrangement joins TRBV6-6 to TRBJ1-2; 9 nucleotides line up with TRBD1. Germline CDR1 reads MNHNY; CDR2 reads SVGAGI (reference sequence). V lost 7 bases and J lost 8; bases outside the gene matches: 11. CDR3 length: 14 residues. CDR3 amino acids: CASTRQQGAGGYTF. The CDR3 nucleotides are TGTGCCAGCACCCGACAACAGGGGGCGGGAGGCTACACCTTC.

The rearrangement uses TRBV5-1 and TRBJ1-1; 8 nucleotides line up with TRBD1. Germline assignment: CDR1 SGHRS and CDR2 YFSETQ. V lost 4 bases, J lost 10 bases, and 9 bases stayed unmatched. The CDR3 contains 13 residues. CDR3 region: CASSLGQGGRAFF. The CDR3 DNA reads TGCGCCAGCAGCCTTGGACAGGGTGGGAGAGCTTTCTTT.

This chain links TRBV28 with TRBJ1-6; possibly TRBD1 for D (5 bases). Germline CDR1 and CDR2: MDHEN and SYDVKM. The CDR3 is 14 amino acids. V shed 5 bases and J shed 7 bases, with 12 bases lying between them. CDR3 region: CASSIQTENSPLHF. Written as DNA, the CDR3 is TGTGCCAGCAGTATACAGACAGAAAATTCACCCCTCCACTTT.

The V gene is TRBV5-1, the J gene TRBJ1-1; D uncertain. In germline, CDR1 is SGHRS, CDR2 YFSETQ. The CDR3 contains 14 residues. The V and J ends lost 7 bases and 0 bases respectively, with 13 bases between them. CDR3 region: CASQPAPLNTEAFF. The CDR3, as DNA: TGCGCCAGCCAACCCGCGCCTTTGAACACTGAAGCTTTCTTT. Full variable domain (remainder filled in from reference TRBV5-1 and TRBJ1-1): KAGVTQTPRYLIKTRGQQVTLSCSPISGHRSVSWYQQTPGQGLQFLFEYFSETQRNKGNFPGRFSGRQFSNSRSEMNVSTLELGDSALYLCASQPAPLNTEAFFGQGTRLTVV.

V and J are TRBV7-3 and TRBJ1-1; D may be TRBD1 (6 bases). The CDR3 loop spans 13 amino acids. The germline gives CDR1 SGHTA, CDR2 FQGTGA. Trimming shortened V by 9 bases and J by 0 bases, and 11 bases separated the two germline ends. The chain's CDR3 is CASSTGMNTEAFF. The DNA for the CDR3 is TGTGCCAGTTCGACAGGAATGAACACTGAAGCTTTCTTT.

The V and J genes are TRBV5-1 and TRBJ2-1; a possible D gene is TRBD1 (5 bases). CDR1 is SGHRS, CDR2 YFSETQ, per germline. V shed 0 bases and J shed 6 bases, with 7 bases lying between them. The CDR3 covers 13 residues. The CDR3 DNA follows: TGCGCCAGCAGCTTGGCAGGGCGCAATGAGCAGTTCTTC. Amino acids: CASSLAGRNEQFF.

The chain carries TRBV12-3 or TRBV12-4 and TRBJ2-7, with 7 bases that match TRBD1. The CDR3 runs to 12 residues. V shed 5 bases and J 9 bases; nucleotides not matched to a gene: 7. CDR3 DNA sequence: TGTGCCAGCAGTCCTACAGGGGTAGGGCAGTACTTC. This codes for CASSPTGVGQYF.

This chain links TRBV6-5 with TRBJ1-1; perhaps TRBD1 as D (5 bases). Between the trimmed V and J ends, which lost 7 bases and 4 bases, there was a span of 10 bases. The CDR3 has 12 amino acids. Germline V lookup: CDR1 MNHEY, CDR2 SVGAGI. CDR3 protein: CASTSGGTEAFF. CDR3 nucleotide sequence: TGTGCCAGCACCTCCGGGGGCACTGAAGCTTTCTTT.

The chain joins TRBV28 to TRBJ2-3; TRBD1 might be the D (5 bases). Trimming shortened V by 7 bases and J by 6 bases, and 20 bases separated the two germline ends. Looked up from germline, CDR1 is MDHEN and CDR2 is SYDVKM. The CDR3 runs to 15 residues. The CDR3 loop is CASTSQGMRWDTQYF. In nucleotides, the CDR3 is TGTGCCAGCACGTCGCAGGGTATGAGGTGGGATACGCAGTATTTT.

The chain links TRBV18 to TRBJ2-1; 8 bases align to TRBD2. Germline values: CDR1 KGHSH, CDR2 LQKENI. J lost 8 bases, V lost 0 bases, and 9 bases had no gene match. The CDR3 has 16 amino acids. CDR3 loop: CASSPPLAGGVDEQFF. CDR3 DNA sequence: TGTGCCAGCTCACCACCTCTCGCCGGGGGGGTCGATGAGCAGTTCTTC.

The V call is TRBV9, the J call TRBJ2-2, with 8 nucleotides matching TRBD2. Unmatched junction bases numbered 15, after V lost 2 bases and J lost 0 bases. Germline loops: CDR1 SGDLS, CDR2 YYNGEE. The CDR3 consists of 20 residues. CDR3 sequence: CASSVKSTRGGPANTGELFF. CDR3 nucleotides: TGTGCCAGCAGCGTGAAATCAACCCGCGGGGGGCCCGCGAACACCGGGGAGCTGTTTTTT.

This clone was picked up a small number of times. V and J are TRBV6-1 and TRBJ2-7; 7 positions match TRBD2. V lost 0 bases and J lost 1; bases outside the gene matches: 6. Germline V gene data show CDR1 as MNHNS and CDR2 as SASEGT. The CDR3 consists of 16 residues. The CDR3 DNA sequence: TGTGCCAGCAGTGAAGCGGTGGGCGGGGGATCCTACGAGCAGTACTTC. It translates to CASSEAVGGGSYEQYF.

The V gene is TRBV18, the J gene TRBJ2-5, with D possibly matching TRBD1 (5 bases). In germline, CDR1 is KGHSH, CDR2 LQKENI. The CDR3 runs 14 residues. V lost 2 bases and J lost 5, with 12 bases in between. CDR3 region: CASSPARVGETQYF. Written as DNA, the CDR3 is TGTGCCAGCTCACCAGCCAGGGTGGGGGAGACCCAGTACTTC. Full variable domain (remainder filled in from reference TRBV18 and TRBJ2-5): NAGVMQNPRHLVRRRGQEARLRCSPMKGHSHVYWYRQLPEEGLKFMVYLQKENIIDESGMPKERFSAEFPKEGPSILRIQQVVRGDSAAYFCASSPARVGETQYFGPGTRLLVL.

The gene calls are TRBV5-4 and TRBJ2-1, with D maybe TRBD1 (5 bases). The CDR3 runs 14 residues. Germline V gene sequence: CDR1 SGHNT, CDR2 YYREEE (reference sequence). The ends were cut back, 1 base at V and 7 bases at J, with 12 bases in the middle. CDR3 region: CASSLMTVGNEQFF. The CDR3 DNA reads as TGTGCCAGCAGCTTGATGACAGTTGGGAATGAGCAGTTCTTC.

V is TRBV4-3 and J is TRBJ1-6, with 8 bases lining up with TRBD1. CDR3 length equals 17 residues. Germline V gene data show CDR1 as LGHNA and CDR2 as YSLEER. Germline trimming cut 0 bases from V and 7 bases from J; bases unmatched to any gene: 8. CDR3 amino acids: CASSQEFRTGINSPLHF. CDR3 DNA: TGCGCCAGCAGCCAAGAATTTCGGACAGGGATCAATTCACCCCTCCACTTT.

This clone has a single count. The rearrangement links TRBV3-1 (or the pseudogene TRBV3-2) to TRBJ2-5; perhaps TRBD2 as D (5 bases). The V end was cut by 4 bases, the J end by 5 bases, with 11 bases between. Per the germline V gene, CDR1 is LGHDT and CDR2 is YNNKEL (reference sequence). The length of the CDR3 is 13 residues. This CDR3 reads CASSLDGVETQYF. DNA for the CDR3: TGTGCCAGCAGCCTAGACGGGGTCGAGACCCAGTACTTC.

This sequence joins TRBV4-2 and TRBJ1-6, with 9 bases fitting TRBD1. The V gene's germline CDR1 is LGHNA and CDR2 YNFKEQ. There are 15 residues in the CDR3. J lost 10 bases, V lost 3 bases, and 7 bases had no gene match. CDR3 DNA: TGTGCCAGCAGCCATAGGGACAGGGTAATCTCACCCCTCCACTTT. Encoded protein: CASSHRDRVISPLHF.

V is TRBV9 and J is TRBJ2-3; 13 positions agree with TRBD2. Germline V gene data show CDR1 as SGDLS and CDR2 as YYNGEE. Trimming took 4 bases from V and 2 from J; bases not matched to a gene: 4. The CDR3 length is 16 residues. As DNA, the CDR3 is TGTGCCAGCAGCACCGGGACTAGCGGGATCACAGATACGCAGTATTTT. Its protein is CASSTGTSGITDTQYF.

This sequence joins TRBV3-1 (or the pseudogene TRBV3-2) and TRBJ1-5, with 7 positions matching TRBD1. This CDR3 spans 19 amino acids. V lost 3 bases to trimming and J lost 0 bases; unmatched junction nucleotides: 14. The germline CDR1 and CDR2 sequences are LGHDT and YNNKEL (reference sequence). Here the CDR3 reads CASSHFPPKTGNSNQPQHF. The CDR3 DNA reads as TGTGCCAGCAGCCATTTCCCACCGAAGACAGGGAATAGCAATCAGCCCCAGCATTTT.

The chain is built from TRBV28 and TRBJ1-4; TRBD1 aligns across 7 bases. The CDR3 is made up of 14 amino acids. After removal of 10 bases from V and 4 bases from J, the junction contained 9 bases not matched to a gene. Germline V CDR1 and CDR2: MDHEN, SYDVKM. DNA for the CDR3: TGTGCCATCCAACAGGGGATTAATAATGAAAAACTGTTTTTT. Translating it yields CAIQQGINNEKLFF.